A selection of T cell receptor beta chains follows, all from one sample in a study of blood T cell repertoires in COVID-19. Clones were read by immunoSEQ multiplex PCR, and TCRdb kept only the in-frame ones, dropping some. The sample records 300,000 or so clones, approximately 80% being singletons. Sequencing was performed on peripheral blood. All receptors come from a woman between 50 and 59 years old with active or convalescent COVID-19. Both conserved end residues are part of each CDR3.

v_call	cdr3_aa
TRBV7-6	CASSSASGSKGEQFF
TRBV6-5	CASSSRDRGETQYF
TRBV6-5	CASRLTSGPYNEQFF
TRBV3-1/TRBV3-2	CASSHAQGAETQYF
TRBV27	CASSFGVDTEAFF
TRBV2	CASSQPQGFHNSPLHF
TRBV5-1	CASSLARNTDTQYF
TRBV28	CASSLQGAPNYGYTF
TRBV28	CASSSLRDREGGEKLFF
TRBV27	CASSLGTGENQPQHF
TRBV19	CASSPSPHRDQPQHF
TRBV29-1	CSVEKSRPGTGVTGELFF
TRBV5-1	CASTLAGVSYNEQFF
TRBV7-6	CASSPHAAGVVYEQYF
TRBV12-5	CASGLARAGINYGYTF
TRBV7-6	CASSLRQGGGNTIYF
TRBV28	CASSLLVAGTGDGEQYF
TRBV6-2/TRBV6-3	CASSNNLQGFKTEAFF
TRBV28	CATAGLGYTF
TRBV7-9	CASSAFGTGSTEAFF
TRBV29-1	CSVHHQVNTEAFF
TRBV3-1/TRBV3-2	CASSQLTGGGGELFF
TRBV10-3	CAISASGSTYEQYF
TRBV19	CASRTSGNSYEQYF
TRBV5-1	CASSLAGGGETQYF
TRBV30	CAHERANTIYF
TRBV6-5	CASSRDSTYEQYF
TRBV5-1	CASSPGLAGSQGTQYF
TRBV19	CASSIIGLAGGYTDTQYF
TRBV24-1	CATSDFPGNYGYTF
TRBV19	CASSIGRRWIGDTEAFF
TRBV5-1	CASSLPYQETQYF
TRBV11-2	CASSPRGAGGPPETQYF
TRBV5-1	CASSLSGGVNNEQFF
TRBV9	CASSVDGGYGYTF
TRBV4-1	CASSQGPYGYTF
TRBV3-1/TRBV3-2	CASSQSSRAEKLFF
TRBV6-2/TRBV6-3	CASSRGGTNSPLHF
TRBV24-1	CATSDGTILYNEQFF
TRBV9	CASSVGVFANTGELFF
TRBV7-9	CASSLAGGETQYF
TRBV30	CAWRRGTGPQMNTEAFF
TRBV11-1	CASSLERGTEAFF
TRBV18	CASSLRLAGATTSSYNEQFF
TRBV5-1	CASSGGLLGADTQYF
TRBV5-1	CASSLAATGGGYTF
TRBV19	CASSIGGRGRNEQFF
TRBV6-5	CASSSPQGVPGELFF
TRBV5-1	CASSQGTATEAFF
TRBV2	CASGTLYEQYF
TRBV9	CASSVGSSGPYEQYF
TRBV5-8	CASSLGRQETQYF
TRBV11-2	CASSFGGAGSTEAFF
TRBV19	CASSITGYTEAFF
TRBV7-2	CASSLGGPRDYGYTF
TRBV6-5	CASSYGGGTGESPLHF
TRBV30	CAWSHSFGNQPQHF